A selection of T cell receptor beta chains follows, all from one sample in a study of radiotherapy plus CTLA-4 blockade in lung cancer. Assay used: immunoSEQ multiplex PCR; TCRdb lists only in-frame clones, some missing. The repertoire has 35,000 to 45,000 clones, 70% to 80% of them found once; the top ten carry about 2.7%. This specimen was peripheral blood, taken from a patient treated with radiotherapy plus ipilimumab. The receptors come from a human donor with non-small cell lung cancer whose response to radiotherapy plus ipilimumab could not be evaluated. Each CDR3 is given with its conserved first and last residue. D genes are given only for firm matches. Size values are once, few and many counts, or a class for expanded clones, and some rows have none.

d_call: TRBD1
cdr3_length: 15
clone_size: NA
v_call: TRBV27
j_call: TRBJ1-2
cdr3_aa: CASSTPTKGGRSYTF
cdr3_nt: TGTGCCAGCAGTACACCTACAAAAGGGGGCAGGAGCTACACCTTC

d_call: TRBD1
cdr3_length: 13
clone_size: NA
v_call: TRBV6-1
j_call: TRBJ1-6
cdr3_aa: CASSRDRGPPLHF
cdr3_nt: TGTGCCAGCAGCCGGGACAGGGGACCACCCCTCCACTTT

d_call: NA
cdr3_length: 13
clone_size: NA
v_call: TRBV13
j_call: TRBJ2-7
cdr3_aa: CASSLQGRSEQYF
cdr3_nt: TGTGCCAGCAGCTTGCAAGGGAGATCCGAGCAGTACTTC

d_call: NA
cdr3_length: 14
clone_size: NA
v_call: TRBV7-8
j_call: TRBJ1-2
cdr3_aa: CASSLGGRRYGYTF
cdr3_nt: TGTGCCAGCAGCTTAGGTGGGCGTCGCTATGGCTACACCTTC

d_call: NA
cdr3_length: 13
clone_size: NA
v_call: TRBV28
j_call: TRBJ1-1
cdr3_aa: CASSLYRDTEAFF
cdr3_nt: TGTGCCAGCAGTTTATACAGGGATACTGAAGCTTTCTTT

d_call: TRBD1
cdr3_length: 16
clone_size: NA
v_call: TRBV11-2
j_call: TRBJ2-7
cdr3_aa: CASSLDLGTGGEEQYF
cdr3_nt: TGTGCCAGCAGCTTAGATCTCGGGACAGGGGGAGAGGAGCAGTACTTC

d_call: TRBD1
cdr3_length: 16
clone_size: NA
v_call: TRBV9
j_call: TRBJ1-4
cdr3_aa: CASSARTGLSNEKLFF
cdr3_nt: TGTGCCAGCAGCGCCCGGACAGGGTTGTCTAATGAAAAACTGTTTTTT

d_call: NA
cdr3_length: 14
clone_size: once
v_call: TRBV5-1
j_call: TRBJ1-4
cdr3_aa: CASSLDRSLGKLFF
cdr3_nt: TGCGCCAGCAGCTTGGACAGGTCGTTAGGAAAACTGTTTTTT

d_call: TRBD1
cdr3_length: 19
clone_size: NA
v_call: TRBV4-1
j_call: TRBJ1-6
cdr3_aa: CASSDGRQGLSSYNSPLHF
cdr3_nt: TGCGCCAGCAGCGACGGCCGACAGGGCTTAAGCTCCTATAATTCACCCCTCCACTTT

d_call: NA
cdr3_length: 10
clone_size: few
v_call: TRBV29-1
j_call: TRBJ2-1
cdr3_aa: CSGGDNEQFF
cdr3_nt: TGCAGCGGGGGGGACAATGAGCAGTTCTTC

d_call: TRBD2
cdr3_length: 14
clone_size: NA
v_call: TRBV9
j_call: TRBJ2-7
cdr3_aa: CASSASGATYEQYF
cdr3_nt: TGTGCCAGCAGCGCCAGCGGGGCTACCTACGAGCAGTACTTC

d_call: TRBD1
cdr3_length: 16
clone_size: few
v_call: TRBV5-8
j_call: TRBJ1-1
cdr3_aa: CASRFQGARVFTEAFF
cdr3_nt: TGTGCCAGCAGGTTTCAGGGGGCGAGGGTATTCACTGAAGCTTTCTTT

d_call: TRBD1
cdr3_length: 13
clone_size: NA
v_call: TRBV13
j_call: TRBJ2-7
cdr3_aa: CASSSDRRYEQYF
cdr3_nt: TGTGCCAGCAGCTCGGACAGGCGCTACGAGCAGTACTTC

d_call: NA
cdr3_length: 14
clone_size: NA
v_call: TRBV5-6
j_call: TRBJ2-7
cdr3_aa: CASSNPGGSYEQYF
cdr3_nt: TGTGCCAGCAGCAATCCCGGCGGCTCCTACGAGCAGTACTTC

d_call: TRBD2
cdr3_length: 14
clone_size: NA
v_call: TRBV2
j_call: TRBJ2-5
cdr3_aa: CASNRGGEGETQYF
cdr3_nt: TGTGCCAGCAACCGCGGAGGGGAGGGAGAGACCCAGTACTTC

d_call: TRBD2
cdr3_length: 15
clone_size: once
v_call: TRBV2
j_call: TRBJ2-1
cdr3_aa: CASRYTGTRLDEQFF
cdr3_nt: TGTGCCAGCAGATACACCGGGACTAGATTGGATGAGCAGTTCTTC

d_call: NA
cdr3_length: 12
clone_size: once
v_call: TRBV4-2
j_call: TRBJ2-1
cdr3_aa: CASSQNENEQFF
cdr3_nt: TGTGCCAGCAGCCAAAACGAGAATGAGCAGTTCTTC

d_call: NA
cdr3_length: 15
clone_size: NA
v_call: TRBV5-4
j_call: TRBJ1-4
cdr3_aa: CASSLRQGGEEKLFF
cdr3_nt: TGTGCCAGCAGCTTGAGGCAGGGAGGAGAGGAAAAACTGTTTTTT

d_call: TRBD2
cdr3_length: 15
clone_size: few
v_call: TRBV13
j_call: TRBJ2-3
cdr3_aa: CASSLAGREGDTQYF
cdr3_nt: TGTGCCAGCAGCTTAGCGGGGAGGGAAGGGGATACGCAGTATTTT

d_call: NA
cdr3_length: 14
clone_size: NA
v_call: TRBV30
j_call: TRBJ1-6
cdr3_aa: CAWRGSGVNSPLHF
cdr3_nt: TGTGCCTGGAGGGGGTCGGGGGTTAATTCACCCCTCCACTTT

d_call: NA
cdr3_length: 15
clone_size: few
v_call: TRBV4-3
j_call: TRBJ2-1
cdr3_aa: CASSQDLRTYNEQFF
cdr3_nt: TGCGCCAGCAGCCAAGATTTACGGACTTACAATGAGCAGTTCTTC

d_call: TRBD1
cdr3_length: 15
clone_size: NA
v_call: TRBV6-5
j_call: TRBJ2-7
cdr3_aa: CASSYPGTGGYEQYF
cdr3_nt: TGTGCCAGCAGTTATCCCGGGACAGGGGGATACGAGCAGTACTTC

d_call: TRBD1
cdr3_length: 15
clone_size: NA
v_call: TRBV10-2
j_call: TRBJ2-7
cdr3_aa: CASSDTGQGAYEQYF
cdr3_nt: TGCGCCAGCAGTGATACGGGACAGGGGGCGTACGAGCAGTACTTC

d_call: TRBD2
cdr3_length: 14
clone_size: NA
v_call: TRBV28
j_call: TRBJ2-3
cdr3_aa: CASSVAGDTDTQYF
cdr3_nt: TGTGCCAGCAGCGTAGCGGGAGACACAGATACGCAGTATTTT

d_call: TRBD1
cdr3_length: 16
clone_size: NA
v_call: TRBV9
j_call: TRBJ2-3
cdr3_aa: CASSVAGGDGTDTQYF
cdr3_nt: TGTGCCAGCAGCGTGGCAGGGGGCGATGGCACAGATACGCAGTATTTT

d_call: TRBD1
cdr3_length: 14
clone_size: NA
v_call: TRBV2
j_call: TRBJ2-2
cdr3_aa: CASRWDRDTGELFF
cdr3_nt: TGTGCCAGCAGGTGGGACAGGGACACCGGGGAGCTGTTTTTT

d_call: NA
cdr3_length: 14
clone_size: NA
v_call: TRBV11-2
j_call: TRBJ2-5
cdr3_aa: CASSLARVRETQYF
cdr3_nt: TGTGCCAGCAGCTTAGCCAGGGTGAGAGAGACCCAGTACTTC

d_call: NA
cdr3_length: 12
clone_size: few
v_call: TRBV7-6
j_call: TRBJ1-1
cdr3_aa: CASSLDSTEAFF
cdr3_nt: TGTGCCAGCAGCTTAGACTCGACTGAAGCTTTCTTT

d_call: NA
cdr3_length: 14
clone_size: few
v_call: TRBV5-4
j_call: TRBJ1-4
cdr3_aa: CASSSGLSNEKLFF
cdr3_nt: TGTGCCAGCAGCTCAGGGCTTTCTAATGAAAAACTGTTTTTT

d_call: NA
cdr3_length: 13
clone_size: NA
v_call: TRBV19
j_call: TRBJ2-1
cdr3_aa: CASTSRVIDEQFF
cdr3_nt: TGTGCCAGTACCTCCAGGGTAATCGATGAGCAGTTCTTC

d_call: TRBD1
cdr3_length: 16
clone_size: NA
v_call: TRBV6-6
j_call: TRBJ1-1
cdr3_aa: CASRTGQGATGAEAFF
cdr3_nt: TGTGCCAGCAGAACAGGACAGGGAGCGACTGGGGCTGAAGCTTTCTTT

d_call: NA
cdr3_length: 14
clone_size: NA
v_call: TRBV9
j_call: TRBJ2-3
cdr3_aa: CASSLGQSTDTQYF
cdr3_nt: TGTGCCAGCAGCCTCGGACAGTCCACAGATACGCAGTATTTT

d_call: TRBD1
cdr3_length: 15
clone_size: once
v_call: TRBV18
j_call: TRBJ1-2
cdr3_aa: CASSPRQGADYGYTF
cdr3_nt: TGTGCCAGCTCACCAAGACAGGGGGCGGACTATGGCTACACCTTC

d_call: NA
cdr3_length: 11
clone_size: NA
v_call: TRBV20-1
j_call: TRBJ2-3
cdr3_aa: CSALRLDTQYF
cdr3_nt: TGCAGTGCTCTCAGACTGGATACGCAGTATTTT

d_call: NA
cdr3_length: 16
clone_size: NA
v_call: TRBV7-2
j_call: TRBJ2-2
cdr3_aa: CASSLYGPGAAGELFF
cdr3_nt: TGTGCCAGCAGCTTATACGGTCCAGGGGCTGCCGGGGAGCTGTTTTTT

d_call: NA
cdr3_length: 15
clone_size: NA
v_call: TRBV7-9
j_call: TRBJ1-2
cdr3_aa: CASSLGGGQANGYTF
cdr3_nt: TGTGCCAGCAGCTTAGGGGGGGGACAAGCCAATGGCTACACCTTC

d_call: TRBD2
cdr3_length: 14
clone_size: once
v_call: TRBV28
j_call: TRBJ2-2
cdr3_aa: CASVLGLATGELFF
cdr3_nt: TGTGCCAGCGTACTCGGACTAGCCACCGGGGAGCTGTTTTTT

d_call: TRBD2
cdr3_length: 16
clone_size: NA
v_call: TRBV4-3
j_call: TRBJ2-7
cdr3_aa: CASSQDLPSGRDEQYF
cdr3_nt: TGCGCCAGCAGCCAAGATTTGCCTAGCGGGAGGGACGAGCAGTACTTC

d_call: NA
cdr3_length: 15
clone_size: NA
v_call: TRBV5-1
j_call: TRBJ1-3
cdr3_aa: CASSWGLFSGNTIYF
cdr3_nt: TGCGCCAGCAGCTGGGGACTTTTCTCTGGAAACACCATATATTTT

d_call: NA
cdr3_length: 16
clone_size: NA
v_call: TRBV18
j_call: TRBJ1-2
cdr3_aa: CASSPSQFSPQYGYTF
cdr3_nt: TGTGCCAGCTCACCCTCACAGTTCAGTCCCCAATATGGCTACACCTTC

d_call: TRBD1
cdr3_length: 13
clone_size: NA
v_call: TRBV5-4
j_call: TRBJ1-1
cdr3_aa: CASSGQVNTEAFF
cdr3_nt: TGTGCCAGCAGCGGACAGGTTAACACTGAAGCTTTCTTT

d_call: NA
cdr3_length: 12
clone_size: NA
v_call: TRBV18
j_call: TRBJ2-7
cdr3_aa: CASSPDSAEQYF
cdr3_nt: TGTGCCAGCTCCCCGGACAGCGCCGAGCAGTACTTC

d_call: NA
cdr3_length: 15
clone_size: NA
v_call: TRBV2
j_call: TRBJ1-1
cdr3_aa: CASREQGTLGTEAFF
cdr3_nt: TGTGCCAGCAGAGAGCAGGGGACCCTCGGCACTGAAGCTTTCTTT

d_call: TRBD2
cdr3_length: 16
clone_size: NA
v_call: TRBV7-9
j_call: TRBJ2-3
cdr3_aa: CASSTGLAGSGDTQYF
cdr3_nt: TGTGCCAGCAGCACGGGACTAGCGGGGTCGGGAGATACGCAGTATTTT

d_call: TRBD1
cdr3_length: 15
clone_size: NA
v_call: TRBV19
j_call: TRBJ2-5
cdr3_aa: CASSMSAGGRETQYF
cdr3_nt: TGTGCCAGTAGTATGTCAGCAGGGGGCCGAGAGACCCAGTACTTC

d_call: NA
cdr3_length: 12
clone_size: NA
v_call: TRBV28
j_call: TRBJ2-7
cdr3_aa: CASTDRHYEQYF
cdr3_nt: TGTGCCAGCACCGACAGACATTACGAGCAGTACTTC

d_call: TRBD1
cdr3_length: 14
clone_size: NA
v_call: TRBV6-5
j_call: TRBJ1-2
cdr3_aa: CASSTGTGMVGYTF
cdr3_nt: TGTGCCAGCAGTACCGGGACAGGGATGGTCGGCTACACCTTC

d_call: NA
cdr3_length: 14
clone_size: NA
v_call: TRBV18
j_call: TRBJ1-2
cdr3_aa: CASSGGTADYGYTF
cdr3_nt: TGTGCCAGCTCAGGAGGGACCGCTGACTATGGCTACACCTTC

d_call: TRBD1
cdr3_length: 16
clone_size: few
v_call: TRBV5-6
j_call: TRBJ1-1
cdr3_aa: CASSLDGTGVGTEAFF
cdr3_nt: TGTGCCAGCAGCTTGGACGGGACAGGGGTTGGCACTGAAGCTTTCTTT

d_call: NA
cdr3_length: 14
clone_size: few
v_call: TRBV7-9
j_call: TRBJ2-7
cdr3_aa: CASSSPRQFYEQYF
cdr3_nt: TGTGCCAGCAGCTCCCCTCGACAGTTCTACGAGCAGTACTTC

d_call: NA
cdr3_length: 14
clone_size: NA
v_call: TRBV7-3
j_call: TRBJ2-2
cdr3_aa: CASSLNSNTGELFF
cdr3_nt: TGTGCCAGCAGCTTAAACTCAAACACCGGGGAGCTGTTTTTT

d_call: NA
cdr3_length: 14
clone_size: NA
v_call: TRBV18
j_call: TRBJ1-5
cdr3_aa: CASSGDGGNQPQHF
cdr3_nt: TGTGCCAGCTCCGGGGATGGAGGCAATCAGCCCCAGCATTTT

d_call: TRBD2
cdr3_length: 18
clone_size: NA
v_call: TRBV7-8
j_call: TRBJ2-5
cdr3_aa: CASSLGLAGGPYRETQYF
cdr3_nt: TGTGCCAGCAGCTTAGGCCTAGCGGGGGGGCCTTATCGAGAGACCCAGTACTTC

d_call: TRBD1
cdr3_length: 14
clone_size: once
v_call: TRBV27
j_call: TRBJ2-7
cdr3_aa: CASGSDRFAYEQYF
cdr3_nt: TGTGCCAGCGGCTCGGACAGGTTTGCCTACGAGCAGTACTTC

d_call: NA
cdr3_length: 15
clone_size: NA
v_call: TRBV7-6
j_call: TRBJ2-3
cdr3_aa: CASSLAPSGADTQYF
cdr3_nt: TGTGCCAGCAGCTTAGCCCCCTCGGGGGCAGATACGCAGTATTTT

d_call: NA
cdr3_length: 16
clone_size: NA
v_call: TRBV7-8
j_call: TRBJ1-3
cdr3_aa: CASSLVRAHSGNTIYF
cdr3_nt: TGTGCCAGCAGCTTAGTGAGGGCCCACTCTGGAAACACCATATATTTT

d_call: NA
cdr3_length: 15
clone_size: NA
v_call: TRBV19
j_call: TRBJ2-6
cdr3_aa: CASRGQGSGANVLTF
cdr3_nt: TGTGCCAGTAGGGGACAAGGCTCTGGGGCCAACGTCCTGACTTTC

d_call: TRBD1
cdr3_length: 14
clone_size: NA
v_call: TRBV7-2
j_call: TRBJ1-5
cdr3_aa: CASSFMGQREPQHF
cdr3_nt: TGTGCCAGCAGCTTTATGGGACAGAGGGAGCCCCAGCATTTT